One and the same sample provided the 20 T cell receptor beta chains below, sequenced in a study of PD-1 blockade in classical Hodgkin lymphoma. Each patient experienced a relapse that followed autologous stem cell transplantation, and brentuximab vedotin exposure varied. Assay: immunoSEQ multiplex PCR; the TCRdb copy retains only in-frame clones and omits some. The data show tens of thousands of clones, 80% seen once. Sequencing was performed on peripheral blood mononuclear cells (PBMCs), taken before the second cycle of nivolumab. The receptors come from a human donor with classical Hodgkin lymphoma.

The chain combines TRBV6-6 with TRBJ2-7; tentative D call: TRBD1 (6 bases). CDR1 MNHNY and CDR2 SVGAGI come from the germline V gene (reference sequence). CDR3 length: 13 amino acids. V lost 5 bases and J 1 base, leaving 9 bases between the germline ends. In DNA form, the CDR3 reads TGTGCCAGCAGTAGGACAGCATCCTACGAGCAGTACTTC. Translated, it gives CASSRTASYEQYF.

The gene calls are TRBV27 and TRBJ2-7, with D unclear. The V gene's germline CDR1 is MNHEY and CDR2 SMNVEV (reference sequence). The CDR3 runs to 13 residues. With 5 bases removed from V and 9 bases from J, the gap between germline ends came to 17 bases. The CDR3 DNA sequence: TGTGCCAGCAGTGAGACTTCGACGCGACCGCAGTACGTC. Protein product: CASSETSTRPQYV.

A few counts support this clone. The gene calls are TRBV6-6 and TRBJ1-2; D gene uncertain. Trimming cost V 2 bases and J 8 bases, with 15 bases left between them. The germline V gene encodes CDR1 MNHNY and CDR2 SVGAGI (reference sequence). The CDR3 is 14 residues long. CDR3 loop: CASSYGESRAGYTF. The CDR3 DNA follows: TGTGCCAGCAGTTACGGAGAAAGTCGAGCCGGCTACACCTTC.

This clone was counted once. The chain couples TRBV7-9 to TRBJ2-7, with 9 bases fitting TRBD1. The CDR3 sequence is 14 residues long. CDR1 SEHNR and CDR2 FQNEAQ come from the germline V gene (reference sequence). After removal of 5 bases from V and 7 bases from J, the junction contained 9 bases not matched to a gene. This CDR3 reads CASSARDRVIEQYF. CDR3 coding DNA: TGTGCCAGCAGCGCCCGGGACAGGGTAATTGAGCAGTACTTC.

This chain joins TRBV19 and TRBJ1-5, with 10 bases fitting TRBD1. Losses at the gene ends were 4 bases for V and 1 base for J; bases not matched to a gene: 7. CDR1 LNHDA and CDR2 SQIVND come from the germline V gene (reference sequence). This CDR3 contains 17 residues. The CDR3 loop is CASSSRDRGQSNQPQHF. The CDR3 bases are TGTGCCAGTAGTAGCCGGGACAGGGGACAGAGCAATCAGCCCCAGCATTTT. The full variable domain, with the rest looked up from reference TRBV19 and TRBJ1-5, is DGGITQSPKYLFRKEGQNVTLSCEQNLNHDAMYWYRQDPGQGLRLIYYSQIVNDFQKGDIAEGYSVSREKKESFPLTVTSAQKNPTAFYLCASSSRDRGQSNQPQHFGDGTRLSIL.

J is TRBJ1-5 and V is TRBV6-7, with a tentative D call TRBD1 (6 bases). TRBV6-7 is marked as an open reading frame, function uncertain. V lost 7 bases and J lost 7, with 23 bases in between. CDR3 size: 16 residues. CDR3: CASTIMGGAPEQPQHF. CDR3 bases: TGTGCCAGCACCATCATGGGGGGGGCACCGGAACAGCCCCAGCATTTT.

CDR3 loop: CASSSSRVGTEAFF. Here the CDR3 DNA reads TGTGCCAGCAGTAGTTCCAGGGTTGGAACTGAAGCTTTCTTT. The genes are TRBV6-5 and TRBJ1-1; tentatively, D is TRBD1 (5 bases). V was shortened by 5 bases and J by 5 bases, with 15 bases between the two germline ends. This CDR3 region has 14 residues. The V gene's germline CDR1 is MNHEY and CDR2 SVGAGI.

The chain carries TRBV28 and TRBJ2-7; D may correspond to TRBD1 or TRBD2 (6 bases each). This CDR3 has 15 residues. The V end lost 4 bases, the J end lost 1 base, and 14 bases lay between the germline ends. Germline V lookup: CDR1 MDHEN, CDR2 SYDVKM. The CDR3 reads CASSSPLGGSYEQYV. The CDR3 DNA sequence: TGTGCCAGCAGTTCCCCCCTAGGGGGGTCCTACGAGCAGTACGTC.

The chain combines TRBV6-5 with TRBJ1-4; no reliable D call. This CDR3 spans 14 amino acids. Germline V CDR1 and CDR2: MNHEY, SVGAGI. The ends were cut back, 10 bases at V and 6 bases at J, with 18 bases in the middle. As DNA, the CDR3 is TGTGCCACCTCTGACGCAGGATGGGATGAAAAACTGTTTTTT. It is translated as CATSDAGWDEKLFF.

The rearrangement links TRBV2 to TRBJ1-1, with D possibly TRBD1 on 5 matching bases. The germline V gene encodes CDR1 SNHLY and CDR2 FYNNEI. There are 15 residues in the CDR3. The ends were cut back, 2 bases at V and 0 bases at J, with 10 bases in the middle. CDR3 in DNA: TGTGCCAGCAGTGAACTCACAGGCCTGAACACTGAAGCTTTCTTT. Protein: CASSELTGLNTEAFF.

The chain uses TRBV5-4 and TRBJ2-5; D perhaps matches TRBD1 (6 bases). The germline gives CDR1 SGHNT, CDR2 YYREEE (reference sequence). The CDR3 has 13 amino acids. Trimming removed 4 bases from V and 3 bases from J, with 10 bases in between. CDR3 in amino acids: CASSQNREETQYF. The CDR3 DNA follows: TGTGCCAGCAGCCAAAACAGGGAAGAGACCCAGTACTTC.

The chain joins TRBV29-1 to TRBJ2-1, with a weak D call TRBD2 (6 bases). Looked up from germline, CDR1 is SQVTM and CDR2 is ANQGSEA. This CDR3 contains 14 residues. Trimming pared 3 bases from V and 1 base from J, leaving 10 bases between. The chain's CDR3 is CSVDVGGSYNEQFF. The CDR3 DNA reads TGCAGCGTTGACGTCGGGGGATCCTACAATGAGCAGTTCTTC.

V gene TRBV5-4 combines with J gene TRBJ2-1; the D gene is possibly TRBD2 (7 bases). Trimming removed 5 bases from V and 4 bases from J, with 16 bases in between. This CDR3 spans 15 amino acids. Per germline, CDR1 SGHNT and CDR2 YYREEE (reference sequence). CDR3 loop: CASSLRGGVYNEQFF. CDR3 coding DNA: TGTGCCAGCAGTCTGAGGGGGGGTGTGTACAATGAGCAGTTCTTC.

The chain joins TRBV18 to TRBJ1-1, with 8 bases that match TRBD1. The CDR3 loop spans 16 amino acids. V lost 0 bases and J lost 0; bases outside the gene matches: 3. Germline values: CDR1 KGHSH, CDR2 LQKENI. The CDR3 nucleotides are TGTGCCAGCTCACCACCTCGGGGACAGGTGAACACTGAAGCTTTCTTT. It encodes CASSPPRGQVNTEAFF. The full variable domain, with the rest looked up from reference TRBV18 and TRBJ1-1, is NAGVMQNPRHLVRRRGQEARLRCSPMKGHSHVYWYRQLPEEGLKFMVYLQKENIIDESGMPKERFSAEFPKEGPSILRIQQVVRGDSAAYFCASSPPRGQVNTEAFFGQGTRLTVV.

As DNA, the CDR3 is TGTGCCAGCAGCCCCCGCGGGGCAGGGGAGGGATACGAGCAGTACGTC. Its translation: CASSPRGAGEGYEQYV. V and J are TRBV7-8 and TRBJ2-7; D perhaps matches TRBD2 (7 bases). The V end lost 5 bases, the J end lost 4 bases, and 21 bases lay between the germline ends. Looked up from germline, CDR1 is SGHVS and CDR2 is FQNEAQ. This CDR3 spans 16 amino acids.

Worth noting for this clone: A junction boundary mismatches the germline segment, possibly from a read error. The V gene is TRBV7-2, the J gene TRBJ2-3; 15 nucleotides match TRBD2. Germline V gene sequence: CDR1 SGHTA, CDR2 FQGNSA. This CDR3 is 16 amino acids long. DNA for the CDR3: TGTGTCAGCAGCACAGGACTAGCGGGAGGGGGAGATACGCAGTATTTT. Translation gives CVSSTGLAGGGDTQYF.

This clone came up a few times. The chain combines TRBV14 with TRBJ1-1, with D unclear. Deletions cut 5 bases from V and 1 base from J, with 11 bases between. The CDR3 length is 14 residues. Germline assignment: CDR1 SGHDN and CDR2 FVKESK. The CDR3 loop is CASSDVYRNTEAFF. CDR3 bases: TGTGCCAGCAGCGATGTATACCGGAACACTGAAGCTTTCTTT.

The rearrangement uses TRBV19 and TRBJ1-2; 9 nucleotides line up with TRBD1. The V segment lost 3 bases and the J segment 7 bases; nucleotides outside the gene matches: 6. Germline values: CDR1 LNHDA, CDR2 SQIVND (reference sequence). The CDR3 sequence is 14 residues long. CDR3 coding DNA: TGTGCCAGTAGTATCGGACAGGGGTGGGGTGGCTACACCTTC. It encodes CASSIGQGWGGYTF.

The rearrangement joins TRBV2 to TRBJ2-7; 8 positions agree with TRBD1. Germline V lookup: CDR1 SNHLY, CDR2 FYNNEI. The CDR3 extends over 13 amino acids. Unmatched junction bases numbered 5, after V lost 7 bases and J lost 3 bases. In DNA form, the CDR3 reads TGTGCCAGCATGGGACAGGCCGTCTACGAGCAGTACTTC. Protein product: CASMGQAVYEQYF.

V and J are TRBV10-3 and TRBJ2-7, with no clear D. The CDR3 totals 13 residues. CDR1 and CDR2 from the germline V gene are ENHRY and SYGVKD. V lost 2 bases, J lost 6 bases, and 11 bases lay in between. CDR3 nucleotide sequence: TGTGCCATCAGTGAGCTGGTCACCTCCGAGCAGTACTTC. Amino acid sequence: CAISELVTSEQYF.